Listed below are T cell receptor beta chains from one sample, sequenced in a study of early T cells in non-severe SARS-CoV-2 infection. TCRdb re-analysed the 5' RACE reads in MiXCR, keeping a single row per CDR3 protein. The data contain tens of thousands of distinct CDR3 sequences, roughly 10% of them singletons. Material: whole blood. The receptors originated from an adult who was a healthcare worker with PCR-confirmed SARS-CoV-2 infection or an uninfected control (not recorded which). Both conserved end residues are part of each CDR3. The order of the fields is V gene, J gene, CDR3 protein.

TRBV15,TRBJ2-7,CATGLAGNREQYF
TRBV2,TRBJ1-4,CASSSEMSGLATNEKLFF
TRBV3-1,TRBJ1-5,CASSHDGARNQPQHF
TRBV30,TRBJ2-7,CAWTRGVGPYEQYF
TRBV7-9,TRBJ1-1,CASRGNTEAFF
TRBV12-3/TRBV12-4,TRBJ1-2,CASSSGQANYGYTF
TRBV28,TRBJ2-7,CASSFSIGTTGFYEQYF
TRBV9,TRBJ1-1,CASTVGRLDTEAFF
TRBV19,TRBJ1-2,CASSIDHQTGRSYGYTF
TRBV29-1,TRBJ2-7,CSVESLAGEQYF
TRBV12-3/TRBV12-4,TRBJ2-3,CASGKGGTDTQYF
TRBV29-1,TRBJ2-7,CSVGRLDRANFYEQYF
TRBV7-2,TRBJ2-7,CASKGQGSPYEQYF
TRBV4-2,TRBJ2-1,CASSLPRRGQGSDEQFF
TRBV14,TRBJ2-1,CASRRDYENEQFF
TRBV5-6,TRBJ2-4,CASSLRSLERAKNIQYF
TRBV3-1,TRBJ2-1,CASSQGGRAGNEQFF
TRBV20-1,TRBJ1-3,CSASDRGRNTIYF
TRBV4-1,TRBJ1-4,CASSRGWATNEKLFF
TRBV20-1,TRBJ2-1,CSAPPDESSYNEQFF
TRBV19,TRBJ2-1,CASRRDPSGNEQFF
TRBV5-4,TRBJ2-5,CASSFGQGQETQYF
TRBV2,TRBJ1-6,CASSGPPSSYNSPLHF
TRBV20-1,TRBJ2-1,CSASRSGLAPYNEQFF
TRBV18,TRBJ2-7,CASSRTGYEQYF
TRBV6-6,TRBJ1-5,CASSQTSGGPVPGPQHF
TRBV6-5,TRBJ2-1,CASSYRSSYNEQFF
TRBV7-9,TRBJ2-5,CASSRVSETQYF
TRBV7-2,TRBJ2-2,CASSLVLAGGVTGELFF
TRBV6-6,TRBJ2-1,CASRGTGLVNGNEQFF
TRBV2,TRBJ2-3,CASGGEDTDTQYF
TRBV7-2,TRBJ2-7,CASSFRGVYEQYF
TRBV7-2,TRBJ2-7,CASSLGYYYEQYF
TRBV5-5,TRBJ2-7,CASSLNRAYEQYF
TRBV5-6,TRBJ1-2,CASSFLYRAMGGYTF
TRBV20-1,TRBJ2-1,CSAGGQGASSGVYNEQFF
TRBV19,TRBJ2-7,CASSILGGQGGTYEQYF
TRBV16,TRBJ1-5,CASSQWEKPDQPQHF
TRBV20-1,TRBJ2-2,CSASGLAGPNTGELFF
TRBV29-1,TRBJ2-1,CSVEGLAGFREQFF
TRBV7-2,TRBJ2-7,CASSLARIDEQYF